The next 2 T cell receptor beta chains were all read from a single sample in a study of vaccination and CD4 T cells after COVID-19. Using its own MiXCR run on the PCR reads, TCRdb lists one record per CDR3 protein. The sample consists of around 37,000 distinct CDR3 sequences, about 35% of them appearing once. Time point in this sample: late sampling 161 to 241 days after vaccination in three convalescent patients. This specimen consisted of CD4+ T cells from blood, obtained about 7 months after SARS-CoV-2 vaccination. The receptor source for this set is a human donor who had recovered from COVID-19.

The table lists this clonotype with a few counts. The rearrangement uses TRBV20-1 and TRBJ2-5; D gene uncertain. This CDR3 contains 14 residues. Germline V gene lookup returns CDR1 DFQATT and CDR2 SNEGSKA (reference sequence). V was trimmed by 6 bases and J by 1 base, leaving 15 bases between them. The chain's CDR3 is CSAGVLVGQETQYF. The CDR3 nucleotides are TGCAGTGCCGGTGTCCTCGTGGGCCAAGAGACCCAGTACTTC.

The chain couples TRBV7-6 to TRBJ2-5; D unresolved. The CDR3 has 12 residues. CDR1 SGHVS and CDR2 FNYEAQ come from the germline V gene. V lost 5 bases, J lost 5 bases, and 9 bases lay in between. The CDR3 loop is CASSLILETQYF. CDR3 bases: TGTGCCAGCAGCCTAATATTGGAGACCCAGTACTTC.